These 28 T cell receptor beta chains originate from one sample sequenced in a study of T cell responses to AZD1222 COVID-19 vaccine. TCRdb's table, derived via immunoSEQ multiplex PCR, lists solely in-frame clones and lacks some. The data show roughly 120,000 clones, with around 81% seen just once and around 4.6% held by the top ten. The specimen was peripheral blood, collected on day 0 of AZD1222 vaccination. These TCRs come from an adult in good health.

This clone was seen once. This chain connects TRBV5-4 to TRBJ2-3, with 8 bases matching TRBD2. Unmatched junction bases numbered 9, after V lost 4 bases and J lost 2 bases. The CDR3 has 16 amino acids. Germline V CDR1 and CDR2: SGHNT, YYREEE (reference sequence). The CDR3 DNA reads as TGTGCCAGCAGCCGCGGAGCGGGGGCTAACACAGATACGCAGTATTTT. Amino acid sequence: CASSRGAGANTDTQYF.

This rearrangement joins TRBV30 to TRBJ1-4; D is ambiguous. CDR3 length equals 15 residues. V was pared by 0 bases and J by 5 bases, with 13 bases between. CDR1 GTSNPN and CDR2 SVGIG come from the germline V gene (reference sequence). The CDR3 DNA sequence: TGTGCCTGGAGTGTAGTGCGGGCCCCAAATGAAAAACTGTTTTTT. This gives the protein CAWSVVRAPNEKLFF.

J is TRBJ1-3 and V is TRBV12-3 or TRBV12-4, with no clear D. This CDR3 has 13 residues. Trimming pared 3 bases from V and 7 bases from J, leaving 10 bases between. CDR3 amino acids: CASSFRRSNTIYF. The CDR3 nucleotides read TGTGCCAGCAGTTTTAGACGGAGTAACACCATATATTTT.

This clone appeared once. V usage is TRBV28 and J usage is TRBJ2-7; either TRBD1 or TRBD2 may fit D (6 bases each). There are 14 residues in the CDR3. Between the trimmed V and J ends, which lost 6 bases and 2 bases, there was a span of 14 bases. Looked up from germline, CDR1 is MDHEN and CDR2 is SYDVKM. Written as DNA, the CDR3 is TGTGCCAGCAGGGAGGAGGGGGGCCCCTACGAGCAGTACTTC. This translates into CASREEGGPYEQYF.

This chain uses TRBV7-3 with TRBJ2-6; D not resolved. The CDR3 totals 15 residues. The V gene lost 5 bases and the J gene lost 1 base, with 9 bases spanning the gap. Germline loops: CDR1 SGHTA, CDR2 FQGTGA. The CDR3 region has the DNA TGTGCCAGCAGCGTGGATCCTTCTGGGGCCAACGTCCTGACTTTC. The encoded protein is CASSVDPSGANVLTF.

The V gene is TRBV6-1, the J gene TRBJ1-2; no clear D. Germline CDR1 MNHNS, CDR2 SASEGT. Trimming stripped 2 bases from V and 8 bases from J, with 18 bases between. The length of the CDR3 is 15 residues. DNA for the CDR3: TGTGCCAGCAGTGAATCAGGTTTCAAGGGAGGCGGCTACACCTTC. Translation gives CASSESGFKGGGYTF.

This clone was recorded a few times. The DNA of the CDR3 is TGTGCCAGCAGTTCAGGTGGCACTGAAGCTTTCTTT. Its translation is CASSSGGTEAFF. The rearrangement uses TRBV28 and TRBJ1-1; unclear D gene. The CDR3 has 12 amino acids. V lost 4 bases, J lost 4 bases, and 7 bases lay in between. From germline, CDR1 is MDHEN and CDR2 SYDVKM.

The chain carries TRBV2 and TRBJ2-2, with 7 bases lining up with TRBD1. This CDR3 comprises 13 residues. With 7 bases clipped from V and 7 bases from J, the junction kept 6 bases outside the gene matches. Germline lookup yields CDR1 SNHLY and CDR2 FYNNEI. The CDR3 DNA reads TGTGCCAGCACTAGGGGGCAGGGCGGGGAGCTGTTTTTT. This sequence encodes CASTRGQGGELFF.

V is TRBV24-1 and J is TRBJ2-3, with 14 positions matching TRBD2. There are 18 residues in the CDR3. V lost 3 bases to trimming and J lost 2 bases; unmatched junction nucleotides: 6. Germline V gene lookup returns CDR1 KGHDR and CDR2 SFDVKD. The chain's CDR3 is CATSDNGLAGGTTDTQYF. CDR3 bases: TGTGCCACCAGTGATAACGGACTAGCGGGGGGTACCACAGATACGCAGTATTTT.

About this clone itself: The sample contains more than one DNA sequence encoding this CDR3. The chain's CDR3 is CSVADGNTEAFF. For the CDR3, the DNA is TGCAGCGTTGCAGATGGCAACACTGAAGCTTTCTTT. The chain recombines TRBV29-1 with TRBJ1-1; D remains ambiguous. This CDR3 has 12 amino acids. V was trimmed by 4 bases and J by 2 bases, leaving 8 bases between them. The germline V gene encodes CDR1 SQVTM and CDR2 ANQGSEA.

This chain uses TRBV20-1 with TRBJ1-3; D unresolved. CDR1 and CDR2 (germline): DFQATT, SNEGSKA (reference sequence). The CDR3 has 11 residues. V dropped 3 bases and J dropped 4 bases, with 4 bases sitting between them. The CDR3 region is CSASSGNTIYF. The CDR3 nucleotides read TGCAGTGCTAGCTCGGGAAACACCATATATTTT.

The chain recombines TRBV24-1 with TRBJ2-1, with 12 bases identical to TRBD2. CDR3 length: 15 amino acids. Trimming took 4 bases from V and 7 from J; bases not matched to a gene: 4. Germline V CDR1 and CDR2: KGHDR, SFDVKD. The chain's CDR3 is CATSEGLAGRNEQFF. CDR3 in DNA: TGTGCCACCAGTGAAGGACTAGCGGGAAGGAATGAGCAGTTCTTC.

The chain carries TRBV30 and TRBJ1-1, with 7 positions matching TRBD1. Per the germline V gene, CDR1 is GTSNPN and CDR2 is SVGIG (reference sequence). The CDR3 is 14 residues long. Unmatched junction bases numbered 4, after V lost 1 base and J lost 2 bases. In DNA form, the CDR3 reads TGTGCCTGGAGTGGAGGGGACAGCAACACTGAAGCTTTCTTT. Protein product: CAWSGGDSNTEAFF.

The chain uses TRBV6-6 and TRBJ2-5, with a tentative D call TRBD2 (6 bases). Trimming cost V 4 bases and J 2 bases, with 17 bases left between them. The CDR3 consists of 16 residues. CDR1 is MNHNY, CDR2 SVGAGI, per germline (reference sequence). As DNA, the CDR3 is TGTGCCAGCAGTTCGCCCGCGCGGGACCAGCAAGAGACCCAGTACTTC. This encodes CASSSPARDQQETQYF.

V and J are TRBV28 and TRBJ2-1; 7 bases are a match to TRBD2. Germline CDR1 is MDHEN and CDR2 is SYDVKM. The CDR3 spans 15 residues. V shed 4 bases and J 1 base; nucleotides not matched to a gene: 4. The DNA for the CDR3 is TGTGCCAGCAGTTCGTGGGGGGGGTCCTACAATGAGCAGTTCTTC. The encoded protein is CASSSWGGSYNEQFF.

The rearrangement links TRBV10-3 to TRBJ1-5; D is unclear. Germline CDR1 reads ENHRY; CDR2 reads SYGVKD. There are 12 residues in the CDR3. V lost 0 bases and J 7 bases, leaving 4 bases between the germline ends. Here the CDR3 DNA reads TGTGCCATCAGTGAGTCCAACCAGCCCCAGCATTTT. The encoded protein is CAISESNQPQHF.

This clone was seen more than once but under ten times. This chain connects TRBV29-1 to TRBJ1-1; D is perhaps TRBD1 (5 bases). Trimming took off 3 bases at V and 3 bases at J, with 17 bases between the two ends. The CDR3 runs to 15 residues. Germline V gene data show CDR1 as SQVTM and CDR2 as ANQGSEA. The CDR3 sequence: CSVDRRDRGDTEAFF. As DNA, the CDR3 is TGCAGCGTTGATCGGCGGGATAGGGGAGACACTGAAGCTTTCTTT.

This clone was detected only once. The chain links TRBV6-2 or TRBV6-3 to TRBJ2-2, with 8 bases identical to TRBD2. The CDR3 spans 16 residues. The germline gives CDR1 MNHEY, CDR2 SVGEGT. With V trimmed by 2 bases and J by 0 bases, 2 bases remained unmatched. DNA for the CDR3: TGTGCCAGCAGTTACACACTAGCGGCGAACACCGGGGAGCTGTTTTTT. Translating it yields CASSYTLAANTGELFF.

The chain uses TRBV4-1 and TRBJ2-1; D gene ambiguous. Trimming pared 1 base from V and 7 bases from J, leaving 20 bases between. The CDR3 extends over 17 amino acids. Germline V CDR1 and CDR2: MGHRA, YSYEKL. The CDR3 sequence is CASSQGLSRSVYNEQFF. CDR3 nucleotide sequence: TGCGCCAGCAGCCAAGGGTTGAGTCGGTCGGTTTATAATGAGCAGTTCTTC.

The gene calls are TRBV12-3 or TRBV12-4 and TRBJ1-1; no clear D gene. V was cut by 2 bases and J by 10 bases, with 14 bases left in between. The CDR3 is 13 residues long. CDR3 sequence (DNA): TGTGCCAGCAGTTTATCCCTTGGGTGGGCAGCTTTCTTT. This sequence encodes CASSLSLGWAAFF.

The chain employs TRBV19 and TRBJ2-3, with 12 bases aligning to TRBD2. Germline V gene lookup returns CDR1 LNHDA and CDR2 SQIVND (reference sequence). The CDR3 is 18 residues long. Trimming cost V 3 bases and J 1 base; bases outside gene matches: 8. DNA for the CDR3: TGTGCCAGTAGTATGGAGCTAGCGGGGGGGCTCGGCACAGATACGCAGTATTTT. It yields the protein CASSMELAGGLGTDTQYF.

This chain uses TRBV19 with TRBJ2-5, with a tentative D call TRBD2 (6 bases). This CDR3 spans 16 amino acids. In germline, CDR1 is LNHDA, CDR2 SQIVND (reference sequence). Trimming removed 3 bases from V and 3 bases from J, with 17 bases in between. The CDR3 bases are TGTGCCAGTAGTATGGGTGGAGGGCAGGGCGAAGAGACCCAGTACTTC. It specifies CASSMGGGQGEETQYF.

The V and J genes are TRBV30 and TRBJ1-2; 12 bases agree with TRBD1. The CDR3 covers 15 residues. V gave up 3 bases and J gave up 8 bases; unmatched junction bases: 10. Germline V lookup: CDR1 GTSNPN, CDR2 SVGIG (reference sequence). The CDR3 sequence is CAWRAPGQGAEGYTF. DNA of the CDR3: TGTGCCTGGAGGGCCCCGGGACAGGGGGCAGAGGGCTACACCTTC.

V is TRBV5-1 and J is TRBJ1-1; no definite D call. CDR3 length: 13 amino acids. Per the germline V gene, CDR1 is SGHRS and CDR2 is YFSETQ. The germline V and J ends were trimmed by 4 bases and 3 bases, with 10 bases remaining between them. The CDR3 DNA reads TGCGCCAGCAGCCCAGGCGGCTACACTGAAGCTTTCTTT. Its translation: CASSPGGYTEAFF.

The chain combines TRBV28 with TRBJ2-7, with D unresolved. Germline lookup yields CDR1 MDHEN and CDR2 SYDVKM. The CDR3 has 13 residues. V was cut by 5 bases and J by 2 bases, with 10 bases left in between. The CDR3 loop is CASSLAGPYEQYF. The CDR3 DNA is TGTGCCAGCAGTCTCGCCGGCCCCTACGAGCAGTACTTC.

CDR3 in DNA: TGTGCCAGCAGCTGGGGACTAGCGGGGAAGGACAATGAGCAGTTCTTC. Residues: CASSWGLAGKDNEQFF. The chain combines TRBV7-2 with TRBJ2-1; TRBD2 aligns across 13 bases. The CDR3 runs 16 residues. CDR1 and CDR2 (germline): SGHTA, FQGNSA. Trimming took 4 bases from V and 5 from J; bases not matched to a gene: 5.

The V and J genes are TRBV7-3 and TRBJ2-1; 7 bases match TRBD1. J lost 3 bases, V lost 8 bases, and 4 bases had no gene match. This CDR3 has 13 amino acids. Germline V gene sequence: CDR1 SGHTA, CDR2 FQGTGA. The CDR3, as DNA: TGTGCCAGCGGGGGACAGAACTACAATGAGCAGTTCTTC. Translation gives CASGGQNYNEQFF.

J is TRBJ2-7 and V is TRBV7-2, with 9 bases that match TRBD2. The germline V gene has CDR1 SGHTA and CDR2 FQGNSA. V lost 4 bases, J lost 5 bases, and 6 bases stayed unmatched. The CDR3 is made up of 14 amino acids. CDR3 region: CASSSLAGRHEQYF. DNA of the CDR3: TGTGCCAGCAGCTCGCTAGCGGGACGTCACGAGCAGTACTTC.